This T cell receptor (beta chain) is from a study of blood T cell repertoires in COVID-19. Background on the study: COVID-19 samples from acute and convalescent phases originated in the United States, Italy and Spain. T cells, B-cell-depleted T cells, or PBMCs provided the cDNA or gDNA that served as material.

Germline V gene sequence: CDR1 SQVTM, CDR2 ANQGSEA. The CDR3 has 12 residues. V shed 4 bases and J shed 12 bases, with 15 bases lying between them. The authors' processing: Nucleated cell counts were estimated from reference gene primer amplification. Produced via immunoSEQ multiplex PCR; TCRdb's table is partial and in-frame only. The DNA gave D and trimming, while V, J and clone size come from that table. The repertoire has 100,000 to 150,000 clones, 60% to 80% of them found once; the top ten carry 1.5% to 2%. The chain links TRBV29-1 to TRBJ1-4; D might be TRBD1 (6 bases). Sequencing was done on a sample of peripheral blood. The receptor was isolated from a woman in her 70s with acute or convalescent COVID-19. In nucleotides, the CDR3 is TGCAGCGTTGGTTGGGAGGGACATCAACTGTTTTTT. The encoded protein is CSVGWEGHQLFF.